This record looks at one TCR beta chain sequence and its context. This clone is a singleton in its sample. Which antigen it targets is not known. Base qualities were left out, and no much larger clone turns up one base away. The data are from a study of blood T cell repertoires in COVID-19 (TCRdb year 2020). Notes on the research overall: Collaborator samples came from the United States, Italy and Spain and covered acute and convalescent phases of COVID-19. Deeply sampled blood TCRbeta repertoires from subjects exposed to, actively infected with, or recovered from COVID-19 were included in the dataset. Where available, HLA class I and class II types were obtained from metadata supplied by the sample provider rather than from assay-based typing. The repertoires were released in a freely available public database meant as a resource for research on the immune response to SARS-CoV-2. The prospective study material was composed of cDNA or gDNA derived from T cells, B-cell-depleted T cells, or PBMCs. A de-identified subject ID, COVID-19 status, age in years and sex were almost always included in the sample metadata. The samples were drawn from two sources: the first 160 participants of the ongoing ImmuneRACE study, and 1,200 or so subjects contributed by 6 global collaborators.

What the work shows at the level of the full study, not this receptor alone: The quantity of clinical and demographic metadata differed by source and by participant and was supplied without curation.

The immunoSEQ Assay, a bias-controlled multiplex PCR, was used to amplify TCRbeta CDR3 regions from genomic DNA. The original pipeline was this. Within the assay, amplification of reference gene primers was used to estimate how many nucleated cells each sample contained. To quantify the absolute abundance of each unique TCRbeta CDR3 rearrangement, sequence reads were collapsed and filtered. For each sample, productive Simpson clonality was calculated as the square root of Simpson's diversity index across productive rearrangements. This is the immuneACCESS table as TCRdb keeps it, with only in-frame sequences that have V and J called. A part of the clones is gone; compared with another copy, unresolved V genes explain less than half, and the rest is unexplained. That table gives V, J and clone size, and the DNA gave D and trimming. Present in this sample are about 48,000 clones, roughly 83% of which were seen just once. Jointly, the top ten make up roughly 50% of the sample.

Collaborating institutions collected whole blood in K2EDTA tubes following their own protocols. Collaborator samples were shipped for TCRbeta analysis as frozen whole blood, isolated PBMCs, or DNA extracted from either sample type. The TCR was taken from a man between 70 and 80 years old with acute or convalescent COVID-19. Source material: peripheral blood.

CDR3 region: CASSAGTRSHEQYF. In nucleotide form, the sequence is TGTGCCAGCAGCGCCGGGACTAGGTCCCACGAGCAGTACTTC. The chain is assembled from TRBV28 and TRBJ2-7; TRBD2 lines up with 8 middle nucleotides. V and J are trimmed by 6 bases and 5 bases, and the gene matches miss 9 bases of the junction. The CDR3, from cysteine to phenylalanine, totals 14 residues. CDR3 DNA only is kept here, 42 bases in frame from base 1. Looking up the germline V gene yields CDR1 MDHEN and CDR2 SYDVKM.